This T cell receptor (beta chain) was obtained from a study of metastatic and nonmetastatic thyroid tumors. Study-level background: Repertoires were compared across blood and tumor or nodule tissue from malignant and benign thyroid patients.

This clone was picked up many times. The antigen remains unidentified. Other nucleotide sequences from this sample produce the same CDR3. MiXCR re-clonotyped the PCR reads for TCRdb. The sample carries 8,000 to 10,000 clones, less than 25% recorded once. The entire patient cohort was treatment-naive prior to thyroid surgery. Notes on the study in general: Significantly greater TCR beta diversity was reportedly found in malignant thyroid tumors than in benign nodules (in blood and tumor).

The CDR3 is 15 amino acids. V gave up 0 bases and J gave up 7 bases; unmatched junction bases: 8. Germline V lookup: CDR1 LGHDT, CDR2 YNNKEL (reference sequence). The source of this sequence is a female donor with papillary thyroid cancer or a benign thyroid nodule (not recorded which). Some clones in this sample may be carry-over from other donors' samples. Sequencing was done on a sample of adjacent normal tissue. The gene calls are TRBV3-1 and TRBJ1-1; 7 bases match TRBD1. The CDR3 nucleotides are TGTGCCAGCAGCCAAGAAACTGACAGGGCTGGTGAAGCTTTCTTT. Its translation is CASSQETDRAGEAFF.